The sample holds a few counts of the clone carrying this TCR beta chain. Its antigen is currently unknown. The data originate from a study of cytomegalovirus exposure and HLA in healthy donors. Study-wide results and caveats: A later analysis found TCR association rates differed by HLA locus, highest for DRB1 and lowest for HLA-C. Later on, an analysis found that several of the most significant clusters appeared to be linked to common viral pathogens, which included parvovirus B19. In a later analysis, a genetic analysis reported fewer productive-TCR N-insertions in an Asian-associated ancestry cluster than the cohort average.

The PCR was carried out with 60 Vbeta primers and 13 Jbeta primers. TCRdb keeps only in-frame clones here, not all; method: immunoSEQ multiplex PCR. The sample yields some 120,000 clones, 70% to 75% seen once. Input material: PBMCs. The origin of this receptor is a woman between 40 and 50 years old in good health and CMV-seropositive.

In DNA, the CDR3 is TGTGCCAGCAGCGTGGACAGGGGGGAAAAACTGTTTTTT. Translating it yields CASSVDRGEKLFF. The V gene is TRBV9, the J gene TRBJ1-4, with 10 bases that match TRBD1. The CDR3 runs to 13 residues. CDR1 and CDR2 from the germline V gene are SGDLS and YYNGEE. After removal of 2 bases from V and 8 bases from J, the junction contained 0 bases not matched to a gene.